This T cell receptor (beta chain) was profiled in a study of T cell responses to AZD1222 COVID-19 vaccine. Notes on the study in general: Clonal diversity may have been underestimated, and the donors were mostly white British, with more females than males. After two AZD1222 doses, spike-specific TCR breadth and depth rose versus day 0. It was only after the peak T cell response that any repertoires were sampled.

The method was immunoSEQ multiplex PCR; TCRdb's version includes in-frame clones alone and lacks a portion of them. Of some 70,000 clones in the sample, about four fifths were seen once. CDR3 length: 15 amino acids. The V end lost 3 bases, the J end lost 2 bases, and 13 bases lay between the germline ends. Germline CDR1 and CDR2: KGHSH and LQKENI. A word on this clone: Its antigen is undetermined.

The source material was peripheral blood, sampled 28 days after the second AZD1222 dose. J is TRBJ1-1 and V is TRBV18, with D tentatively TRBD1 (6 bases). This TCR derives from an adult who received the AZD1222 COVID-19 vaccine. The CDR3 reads CASSPSGGHNTEAFF. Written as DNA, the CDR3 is TGTGCCAGCTCACCTTCCGGGGGCCATAACACTGAAGCTTTCTTT.